This T cell receptor (beta chain) was sequenced in a study of blood T cell repertoires in COVID-19. In the study overall: There were acute and convalescent COVID-19 samples, and they came from the United States, Italy and Spain. T cells, B-cell-depleted T cells, or PBMCs supplied cDNA or gDNA.

Study processing details: Reference gene primer amplification gave estimated nucleated cell counts. The method was immunoSEQ multiplex PCR; TCRdb's version includes in-frame clones alone and lacks a portion of them. Clone size and the V and J calls come from that table; the DNA yielded D and trimming. The table records about 300,000 clones, about 88% of them present only once. This TCR was sampled from a man aged 70-80 years with acute or convalescent COVID-19. The sequencing sample was made of peripheral blood.

In DNA, the CDR3 is TGTGCCAGCAGTGACGACAGGGATAATGAAAAACTGTTTTTT. This gives the protein CASSDDRDNEKLFF. The chain recombines TRBV25-1 with TRBJ1-4; TRBD1 matches at 7 bases. This CDR3 is built from 14 residues. Germline loops: CDR1 MGHDK, CDR2 SYGVNS. With V trimmed by 3 bases and J by 4 bases, 2 bases remained unmatched.